Following are 17 T cell receptor beta chains from one sample sequenced in a study of T cells in Graves' hyperthyroidism and ophthalmopathy. Amplified TCR beta CDR3 regions derived from RNA transcripts. The HTBI primer set drove a first-round RT-PCR of the TCR CDR3. A single record per CDR3 protein comes from TCRdb applying MiXCR to the multiplex PCR reads. The repertoire consists of 800,000 or so distinct CDR3 sequences, with roughly 40% occurring once and the leading ten covering around 9.3%. The sample consisted of blood. Every receptor here comes from a man aged 18 to 30 with Graves' hyperthyroidism.

Concerning this clonotype: It may be a read error: a sequence one base away is much more abundant. The J gene is TRBJ1-2, the V gene TRBV9, with D unclear. V was shortened by 3 bases and J by 9 bases, with 12 bases between the two germline ends. The CDR3 is made up of 12 amino acids. CDR1 is SGDLS, CDR2 YYNGEE, per germline. CDR3 bases: TGTGCCAGCAGCGCCCAACGGGATAGCTACACCTTC. It encodes CASSAQRDSYTF.

This clonotype was seen only a few times. CDR3 residues: CASSYSGYNSPLHF. CDR3 nucleotides: TGTGCCAGCAGTTATTCAGGGTACAATTCACCCCTCCACTTT. The chain carries TRBV12-3 or TRBV12-4 and TRBJ1-6; a possible D gene is TRBD1 (5 bases). The length of the CDR3 is 14 residues. V lost 4 bases and J 7 bases, leaving 11 bases between the germline ends.

The rearrangement links TRBV12-3 or TRBV12-4 to TRBJ2-7; TRBD2 matches 7 bases. The J segment lost 2 bases and the V segment lost 5 bases, leaving 12 bases of the junction unmatched. The CDR3 is 16 amino acids. This chain's CDR3 is CASSPVSSGHTYEQYF. CDR3 in DNA: TGTGCCAGCAGTCCTGTTTCTAGCGGACATACCTACGAGCAGTACTTC.

This clonotype was detected only a few times. The chain is built from TRBV15 and TRBJ1-1, with 8 bases lining up with TRBD1. The CDR3 totals 13 residues. Per germline, CDR1 LNHNV and CDR2 YYDKDF (reference sequence). The junction had 7 bases not matched to a gene; V was cut back by 6 bases and J by 7 bases. The DNA for the CDR3 is TGTGCCACCAGTCCTCCAGGGGGCCTTGAAGCTTTCTTT. Residues: CATSPPGGLEAFF.

This clonotype was counted ten times or more. The genes are TRBV10-3 and TRBJ2-7, with D perhaps matching TRBD2 (5 bases). The CDR3 contains 12 residues. The V and J ends lost 7 bases and 6 bases respectively, with 13 bases between them. Germline V lookup: CDR1 ENHRY, CDR2 SYGVKD. CDR3 nucleotides: TGTGCCATCACGGCCCCGGCGGGCGAGCAGTACTTC. It encodes CAITAPAGEQYF.

The chain couples TRBV10-3 to TRBJ2-2, with 7 bases matching TRBD2. CDR3 length: 13 amino acids. Germline assignment: CDR1 ENHRY and CDR2 SYGVKD. V shed 11 bases, J shed 4 bases, and the junction held 7 bases outside the gene matches. The CDR3 sequence: CADGGRGTGELFF. The DNA of the CDR3 is TGTGCCGACGGGGGGAGGGGCACCGGGGAGCTGTTTTTT.

The chain carries TRBV9 and TRBJ1-2, with 7 bases matching TRBD1. With V trimmed by 0 bases and J by 4 bases, 12 bases remained unmatched. The CDR3 is made up of 17 amino acids. Germline CDR1 reads SGDLS; CDR2 reads YYNGEE. The CDR3 bases are TGTGCCAGCAGCGTAGGGGGAGGGACAGAAGCCTTCTATGGCTACACCTTC. Protein: CASSVGGGTEAFYGYTF.

This chain uses TRBV5-1 with TRBJ1-1; 7 positions agree with TRBD1. The CDR3 runs 16 residues. Germline assignment: CDR1 SGHRS and CDR2 YFSETQ. V was pared by 4 bases and J by 2 bases, with 11 bases of the junction left unmatched. Here the CDR3 DNA reads TGCGCCAGCAGCCAAGAGGTCGAGGGGGCAAACACTGAAGCTTTCTTT. Translation gives CASSQEVEGANTEAFF.

V and J are TRBV29-1 and TRBJ1-1; 9 positions match TRBD1. After removal of 8 bases from V and 4 bases from J, the junction contained 8 bases not matched to a gene. Germline assignment: CDR1 SQVTM and CDR2 ANQGSEA. The CDR3 extends over 13 amino acids. CDR3 nucleotides: TGCAGCACCGGGACGGACAGGGGCACTGAAGCTTTCTTT. It encodes CSTGTDRGTEAFF.

This clonotype was counted between two and nine times. The genes are TRBV5-1 and TRBJ1-2, with 9 bases matching TRBD1. Germline lookup yields CDR1 SGHRS and CDR2 YFSETQ. The CDR3 sequence is 14 residues long. V lost 0 bases to trimming and J lost 8 bases; unmatched junction nucleotides: 5. This CDR3 is CASSLDRGQEGYTF. CDR3 DNA sequence: TGCGCCAGCAGCTTGGACAGGGGGCAGGAGGGCTACACCTTC.

This clonotype came up a few times. V is TRBV19 and J is TRBJ2-2; 7 bases line up with TRBD1. Germline V gene lookup returns CDR1 LNHDA and CDR2 SQIVND (reference sequence). V shed 9 bases, J shed 7 bases, and the junction held 2 bases outside the gene matches. This CDR3 has 11 amino acids. In DNA, the CDR3 is TGTGCCAGCCGACAGGGCGGGGAGCTGTTTTTT. Protein product: CASRQGGELFF.

A remark on this clonotype: A single base separates this from a much larger clone, so it may be a read error. This chain connects TRBV19 to TRBJ2-7; D unclear. Trimming stripped 6 bases from V and 0 bases from J, with 9 bases between. The CDR3 loop spans 13 amino acids. Germline loops: CDR1 LNHDA, CDR2 SQIVND (reference sequence). The CDR3 region has the DNA TGTGCCAGTAGCCGCCTAAGCTCCTACGAGCAGTACTTC. Protein product: CASSRLSSYEQYF.

The table lists this clonotype with a few counts. The J gene is TRBJ2-7, the V gene TRBV12-3 or TRBV12-4, with TRBD1 identical over 7 bases. J was trimmed by 0 bases and V by 4 bases; bases with no gene match: 6. The CDR3 length is 15 residues. This chain's CDR3 is CASSSGTAHSYEQYF. The CDR3 DNA reads as TGTGCCAGCAGTTCCGGGACAGCCCACTCCTACGAGCAGTACTTC.

Only one count was recorded for this clonotype. The CDR3 does not end in the conserved phenylalanine or tryptophan, so this is likely a read error. The CDR3 is CAISDPEEGATYEQYL. CDR3 sequence (DNA): TGTGCCATCAGTGACCCCGAAGAGGGGGCAACCTACGAGCAGTACCTC. The chain uses TRBV10-3 and TRBJ2-7; TRBD1 matches at 7 bases. V gave up 3 bases and J gave up 2 bases; unmatched junction bases: 10. CDR1 and CDR2 from the germline V gene are ENHRY and SYGVKD. The CDR3 extends over 16 amino acids.

This sequence joins TRBV7-9 and TRBJ1-2; 7 nucleotides line up with TRBD1. Trimming cost V 2 bases and J 5 bases; bases outside gene matches: 11. The length of the CDR3 is 16 residues. Germline V gene lookup returns CDR1 SEHNR and CDR2 FQNEAQ (reference sequence). This CDR3 reads CASSLTLSGGNYGYTF. DNA of the CDR3: TGTGCCAGCAGCTTAACCCTGTCAGGGGGAAATTATGGCTACACCTTC.

This chain joins TRBV10-3 and TRBJ1-5, with TRBD1 matching over 8 bases. The CDR3 has 14 amino acids. V lost 10 bases, J lost 2 bases, and 7 bases stayed unmatched. Germline V gene data show CDR1 as ENHRY and CDR2 as SYGVKD. For the CDR3, the DNA is TGTGCCACCAGGACAGGGAACGGCAATCAGCCCCAGCATTTT. This codes for CATRTGNGNQPQHF.

This chain joins TRBV20-1 and TRBJ1-6; D perhaps matches TRBD1 (5 bases). The germline V gene has CDR1 DFQATT and CDR2 SNEGSKA (reference sequence). V lost 1 base and J lost 6, with 16 bases in between. The CDR3 runs to 16 residues. The CDR3 region has the DNA TGCAGTGCTAGAGTGGGACGGGCTGCTCCTAATTCACCCCTCCACTTT. It specifies CSARVGRAAPNSPLHF.